This entry features one TCR beta chain sequence. The repertoire was sequenced with immunoSEQ multiplex PCR; TCRdb's copy has only in-frame clones and lacks some. The repertoire holds around 1.9 million clones, approximately 94% seen once, with roughly 1.7% in the top ten. This sample stems from a study of shared clonotypes between healthy human individuals. CD45RO negativity and positive selection for CCR7 defined naive CD8 cells, a population that excluded terminally differentiated effector memory CD45RA+ cells. V was clipped by 4 bases and J by 3 bases, with 10 bases between them. Germline values: CDR1 MNHEY, CDR2 SMNVEV (reference sequence). CDR3 size: 13 residues.

The TCR originated in a man aged 18 to 35 in good health. Some clones in this sample may be carry-over from other donors' samples. V usage is TRBV27 and J usage is TRBJ2-7, with D hard to call. The specimen sequenced was naive CD8+ T cells from PBMCs. For the CDR3, the DNA is TGTGCCAGCAGTTCCCGTTTTAACTACGAGCAGTACTTC. Its protein product is CASSSRFNYEQYF.